Each of the 5 T cell receptor beta chains below was sequenced from the same sample in a study of blood T cell repertoires in COVID-19. Measured with immunoSEQ multiplex PCR; TCRdb has only the in-frame clones, and not every one. In the table there are about 180,000 clones, roughly nine tenths of which are singletons. Input material: peripheral blood. These receptors all come from a man aged 18 to 35 who had recovered from COVID-19.

The chain uses TRBV7-8 and TRBJ2-5, with TRBD1 matching 7 bases. The CDR3 spans 13 residues. Per the germline V gene, CDR1 is SGHVS and CDR2 is FQNEAQ. With V trimmed by 5 bases and J by 5 bases, 5 bases remained unmatched. For the CDR3, the DNA is TGTGCCAGCAGCGACAGGGTAGCGGAGACCCAGTACTTC. It yields the protein CASSDRVAETQYF.

This sequence joins TRBV5-4 and TRBJ2-5; perhaps TRBD1 as D (5 bases). V was cut by 3 bases and J by 5 bases, with 17 bases left in between. The CDR3 has 15 residues. CDR1 is SGHNT and CDR2 is YYREEE in the germline V gene (reference sequence). CDR3 amino acids: CASSSPGWAGETQYF. The DNA for the CDR3 is TGTGCCAGCAGCTCTCCAGGGTGGGCAGGCGAGACCCAGTACTTC.

This clone showed up just once. The V and J genes are TRBV29-1 and TRBJ1-2; D unresolved. This CDR3 region has 11 residues. The V gene lost 5 bases and the J gene lost 4 bases, with 8 bases spanning the gap. CDR1 and CDR2 from the germline V gene are SQVTM and ANQGSEA. CDR3 nucleotide sequence: TGCAGCGTTTACGAGGGCTATGGCTACACCTTC. This gives the protein CSVYEGYGYTF.

The V and J genes are TRBV5-1 and TRBJ1-4; a possible D gene is TRBD1 (5 bases). Germline CDR1 SGHRS, CDR2 YFSETQ. The CDR3 spans 16 residues. The ends were cut back, 4 bases at V and 4 bases at J, with 17 bases in the middle. This CDR3 is CASSLTGGGVNEKLFF. CDR3 nucleotides: TGCGCCAGCAGCCTTACAGGTGGTGGAGTTAATGAAAAACTGTTTTTT. Full variable domain (outside the CDR3, taken from reference TRBV5-1 and TRBJ1-4): KAGVTQTPRYLIKTRGQQVTLSCSPISGHRSVSWYQQTPGQGLQFLFEYFSETQRNKGNFPGRFSGRQFSNSRSEMNVSTLELGDSALYLCASSLTGGGVNEKLFFGSGTQLSVL.

The chain carries TRBV11-2 and TRBJ1-4; 8 bases are shared with TRBD1. The CDR3 is 17 amino acids. Germline V CDR1 and CDR2: SGHAT, FQNNGV. Germline trimming cut 6 bases from V and 4 bases from J; bases unmatched to any gene: 13. The CDR3 bases are TGTGCCAGCAGTAGGATACCGGGACAGGACTTTAATGAAAAACTGTTTTTT. It is translated as CASSRIPGQDFNEKLFF.